This T cell receptor (beta chain) was obtained from a study of T cell responses to AZD1222 COVID-19 vaccine. Study results and caveats: Close to half of all spike-specific TCRs reportedly target regions of the variants that are unmutated. Baseline seropositives among AZD1222 recipients totaled only 5 to 7.

The CDR3 sequence is 15 residues long. V dropped 0 bases and J dropped 2 bases, with 10 bases sitting between them. In germline, CDR1 is SGDLS, CDR2 YYNGEE. Profiled with immunoSEQ multiplex PCR; TCRdb holds only in-frame clones, not every one. The sample lists over 150,000 clones, more than 90% occurring once. In regard to this clone: Its antigen remains unidentified.

This sequence was found in an adult in good health. This specimen was peripheral blood, taken on day 0 of AZD1222 vaccination. The chain joins TRBV9 to TRBJ2-3; D uncertain. CDR3 in DNA: TGTGCCAGCAGCGTAGAGGTACTACACACAGATACGCAGTATTTT. It is translated as CASSVEVLHTDTQYF.